Listed below are T cell receptor beta chains from one sample, sequenced in a study of shared clonotypes between healthy human individuals. Some clones are missing from TCRdb's copy, which holds only in-frame ones; the method was immunoSEQ multiplex PCR. The data contain 2,500,000 or so clones, approximately 94% of them seen just once; the ten biggest clones take up about 0.13%. The sequenced sample was naive CD4+ T cells sorted from blood. Receptors were obtained from a man younger than 35 in good health. Each CDR3 is given with its conserved first and last residue. A D gene is named only where the DNA matches it firmly.

d_call,v_call,j_call,cdr3_nt,cdr3_aa
TRBD2,TRBV19,TRBJ2-3,TGTGCCAGTAATGCCCCGGGGGGGGCCCACACAGATACGCAGTATTTT,CASNAPGGAHTDTQYF
.,TRBV28,TRBJ1-1,TGTGCCAGCGTCATTGGGAACACTGAAGCTTTCTTT,CASVIGNTEAFF
TRBD1,TRBV29-1,TRBJ1-3,TGCAGCGTGGTAACAGGGGGAACGGCTGGAAACACCATATATTTT,CSVVTGGTAGNTIYF
.,TRBV5-1,TRBJ1-1,TGCGCCAGCAGCTTGGAACCTCAGGGGAACACTGAAGCTTTCTTT,CASSLEPQGNTEAFF
.,TRBV25-1,TRBJ2-2,TGTGCCACCACACAGGGTTCGGGTGCCGGGGAGCTGTTTTTT,CATTQGSGAGELFF
.,TRBV6-4,TRBJ1-1,TGTGCCAGCCGCCAGGGGTTTTTTCCGAACACTGAAGCTTTCTTT,CASRQGFFPNTEAFF
TRBD1,TRBV11-3,TRBJ2-7,TGTGCCAGCAGCTTGGGACAGGCCTCCTACGAGCAGTACTTC,CASSLGQASYEQYF
.,TRBV6-1,TRBJ2-5,TGTGCCAGCAGTGCGGGAGAGACCCAGTACTTC,CASSAGETQYF
.,TRBV18,TRBJ2-7,TGTGCCAGCTCACCCCTCTCCTACGAGCAGTACTTC,CASSPLSYEQYF
.,TRBV15,TRBJ2-5,TGTGCCACCAGCAGATTTGGGCTAGATGGGGTCGGGACCCAGTACTTC,CATSRFGLDGVGTQYF
.,TRBV6-5,TRBJ2-5,TGTGCCAGCAGTTACTCCCAGGGTAGGCAAGAGACCCAGTACTTC,CASSYSQGRQETQYF
.,TRBV7-2,TRBJ2-3,TGTGCCAGCAGCTTCGACAGGAGGGCAGATACGCAGTATTTT,CASSFDRRADTQYF
.,TRBV6-5,TRBJ1-1,TGTGCCAGCAGGCGGGAGTCTGAAGCTTTCTTT,CASRRESEAFF
.,TRBV6-6,TRBJ2-7,TGTGCCAGCAGCCGGGACCTCTTCGGGGCTTACGAGCAGTACTTC,CASSRDLFGAYEQYF